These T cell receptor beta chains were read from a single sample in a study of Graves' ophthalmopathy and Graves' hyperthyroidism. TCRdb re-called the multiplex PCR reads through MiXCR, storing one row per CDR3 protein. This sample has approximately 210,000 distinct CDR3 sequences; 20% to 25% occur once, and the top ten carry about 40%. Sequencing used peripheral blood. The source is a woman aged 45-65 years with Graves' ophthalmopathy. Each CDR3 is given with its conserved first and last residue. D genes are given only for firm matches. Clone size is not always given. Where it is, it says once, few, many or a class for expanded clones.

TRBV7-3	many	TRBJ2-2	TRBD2	TGTGCCAGCAGCTCTAGCGGGGGAGGAACCGGGGAGCTGTTTTTT	CASSSSGGGTGELFF
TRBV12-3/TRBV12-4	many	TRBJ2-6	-	TGTGCCAGCAGTTTAGACGCGTCTACTGGGGCCAACGTCCTGACTTTC	CASSLDASTGANVLTF
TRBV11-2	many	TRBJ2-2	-	TGTGCCAGCAGCGACAAGTTGAACACCGGGGAGCTGTTTTTT	CASSDKLNTGELFF
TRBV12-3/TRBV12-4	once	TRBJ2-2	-	TGTGCCAGCAGGCTTACGATGGGCACCGGGGAGCTGTTTTTT	CASRLTMGTGELFF
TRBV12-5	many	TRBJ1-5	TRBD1	TGTGCTAGTGGTACGACCCGGGACAGGGTCAATCAGCCCCAGCATTTT	CASGTTRDRVNQPQHF
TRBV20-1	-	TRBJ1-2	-	TGCAGTGCTAGAGATCTGAGACAGCCGTTTTATGGCTACACCTTC	CSARDLRQPFYGYTF
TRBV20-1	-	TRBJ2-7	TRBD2	TGCAGTGTTAAGTACAACAGCGGGGGGACCTACGAGCAGTACTTC	CSVKYNSGGTYEQYF
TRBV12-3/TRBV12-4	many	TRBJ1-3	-	TGTGCCAGCAGTTCCCTATTGCCTATGGGGAACACCATATATTTT	CASSSLLPMGNTIYF
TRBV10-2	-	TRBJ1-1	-	TGCGCCAGCCAGGCGAGGAACACTGAAGCTTTCTTT	CASQARNTEAFF
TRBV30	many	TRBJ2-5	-	TGTGCCTGGACGTGGGACCCTCGAGAGACCCAGTACTTC	CAWTWDPRETQYF
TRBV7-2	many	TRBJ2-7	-	TGTGCCAGCAGCTTAGCGAGCCTAGCCCTAGCCGGTTACGAGCAGTACTTC	CASSLASLALAGYEQYF
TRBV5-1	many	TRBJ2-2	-	TGCGCCAGCAGCTTCTCCGGGGGCATCGGGGAGCTGTTTTTT	CASSFSGGIGELFF
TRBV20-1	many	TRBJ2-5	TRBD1	TGCAGTGCTAGAGCCCATCCGGGACAGGGGCCGCAAGAGACCCAGTACTTC	CSARAHPGQGPQETQYF
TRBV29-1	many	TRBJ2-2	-	TGCAGCGTTGAACAGGGGATCGGGGAGCTGTTTTTT	CSVEQGIGELFF
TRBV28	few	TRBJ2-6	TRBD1	TGTGCCAGCAGTTTGGAACAGGGGGCCGGGGCCAACGTCCTGACTTTC	CASSLEQGAGANVLTF
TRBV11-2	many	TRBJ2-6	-	TGTGCCAGCAGCTTACGGGATCACTCTGGGGCCAACGTCCTGACTTTC	CASSLRDHSGANVLTF
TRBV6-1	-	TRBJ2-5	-	TGTGCCAGCCATTGGGGGCAGACCCAGTACTTC	CASHWGQTQYF
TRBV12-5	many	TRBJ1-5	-	TGTGCTAGTCCTATAAATAGGACAGCTAATCAGCCCCAGCATTTT	CASPINRTANQPQHF
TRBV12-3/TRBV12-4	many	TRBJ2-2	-	TGTGCCAGCAGTTTTTGGGGGTCGAACACCGGGGAGCTGTTTTTT	CASSFWGSNTGELFF
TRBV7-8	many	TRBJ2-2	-	TGTGCCAGCAGCGGGCCGGGGCGGCGGGGAGACACCGGGGAGCTGTTTTTT	CASSGPGRRGDTGELFF
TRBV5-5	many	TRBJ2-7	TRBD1	TGTGCCAGCAGCTTGGCCATGGACAGGATGATCGAGCAGTACTTC	CASSLAMDRMIEQYF
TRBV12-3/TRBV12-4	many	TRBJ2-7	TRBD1	TGTGCCAGCAGCCACGTCCCGGGACAGGGGTCCAACGAGCAGTACTTC	CASSHVPGQGSNEQYF
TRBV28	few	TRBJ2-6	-	TGTGCCAGCAACTCAGGAATCTCTGGGGCCAACGTCCTGACTTTC	CASNSGISGANVLTF
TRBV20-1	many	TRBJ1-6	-	TGCAGTGCTACCTTTGGGGGCGGGAATTCACCCCTCCACTTT	CSATFGGGNSPLHF
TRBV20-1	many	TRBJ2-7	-	TGCAGTGTTAATGGCCCCGGCCATGGTTGGGAGTACTTC	CSVNGPGHGWEYF
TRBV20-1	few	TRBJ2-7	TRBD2	TGCAGTGTATTAGCGGGCCGTGAGCAGTACTTC	CSVLAGREQYF
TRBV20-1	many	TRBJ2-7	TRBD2	TGCAGTGCTAGATGGGCTGGCGGGAGGCTCTCGGGAGACGAGCAGTACTTC	CSARWAGGRLSGDEQYF
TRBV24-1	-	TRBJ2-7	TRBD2	TGTGCCACCAGTGAGGCCAATACTAGCGGATATTACGAGCAGTACTTC	CATSEANTSGYYEQYF
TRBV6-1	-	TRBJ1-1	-	TGTGCCAGCAGTGGGGGATACGGACGAAACACTGAAGCTTTCTTT	CASSGGYGRNTEAFF
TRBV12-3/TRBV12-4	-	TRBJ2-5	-	TGTGCCACCTTACCACCGGGCCCCATGGGAGAGACCCAGTACTTC	CATLPPGPMGETQYF
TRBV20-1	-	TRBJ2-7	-	TGCAGTGCTAGGTTGGGGGTCAACGAGCAGTACTTC	CSARLGVNEQYF
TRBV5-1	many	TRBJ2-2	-	TGCGCCAGCAGCACGAACGCGAGAAACACCGGGGAGCTGTTTTTT	CASSTNARNTGELFF
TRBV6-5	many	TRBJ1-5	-	TGTGCCAGGGCAGCGAATAGCAATCAGCCCCAGCATTTT	CARAANSNQPQHF
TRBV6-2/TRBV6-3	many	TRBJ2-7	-	TGTGCCAGCAGGGGAGAACCCTCGGGCGAGCAGTACTTC	CASRGEPSGEQYF
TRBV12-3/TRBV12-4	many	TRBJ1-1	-	TGTGCCAGCAGTTTAAGGATGGGGACACAGAACACTGAAGCTTTCTTT	CASSLRMGTQNTEAFF
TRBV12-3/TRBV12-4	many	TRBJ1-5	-	TGTGCCAGCACCGGACAGCCGGGCCCTTATAGCAATCAGCCCCAGCATTTT	CASTGQPGPYSNQPQHF
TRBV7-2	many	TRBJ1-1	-	TGTGCCAGCAGCCTACCCCTTGGGACCCTTATGAACACTGAAGCTTTCTTT	CASSLPLGTLMNTEAFF
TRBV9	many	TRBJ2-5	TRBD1	TGTGCCAGCAGCGTAGCATACAGGGGCGAGACCCAGTACTTC	CASSVAYRGETQYF
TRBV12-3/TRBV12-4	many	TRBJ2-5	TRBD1	TGTGCCAGCAGGTGGACAGGGGGCACGGAGACCCAGTACTTC	CASRWTGGTETQYF
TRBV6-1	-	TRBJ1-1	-	TGTGCCAGCACCTTGAAAGACGGATCCAATGAAGCTTTCTTT	CASTLKDGSNEAFF
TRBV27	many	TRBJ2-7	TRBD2	TGTGCCAGCAGCCTCACGCCAGCGGGAGGAGTCGCCTACGAGCAGTACTTC	CASSLTPAGGVAYEQYF
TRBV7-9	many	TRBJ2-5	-	TGTGCCAGCAGCTTTAAGGGTGATATTCGAGAGACCCAGTACTTC	CASSFKGDIRETQYF
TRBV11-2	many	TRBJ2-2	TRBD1	TGTGCCAGCAGCCAAGCAGGGGGTACGCTTGGCACCGGGGAGCTGTTTTTT	CASSQAGGTLGTGELFF
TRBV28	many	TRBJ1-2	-	TGTGCCAGCAGTCGACAGGGCTACACCTTC	CASSRQGYTF
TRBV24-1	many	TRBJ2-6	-	TGTGCCACCAGTGAACTGACAGTCTCTGGGGCCAACGTCCTGACTTTC	CATSELTVSGANVLTF
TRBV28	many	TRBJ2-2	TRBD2	TGTGCCAGCAGTTCGCTAGCGGGAGAACCCGGGGAGCTGTTTTTT	CASSSLAGEPGELFF
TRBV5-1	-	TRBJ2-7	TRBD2	TGCGCCAGCCTCCGGGAACCGGGACTAGCGGGGTCCTACGAGCAGTACTTC	CASLREPGLAGSYEQYF
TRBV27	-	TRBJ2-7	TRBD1	TGTGCCAGCAGTTACTCGAAGGGACAGGGGGCCCACGAGCAGTACTTC	CASSYSKGQGAHEQYF
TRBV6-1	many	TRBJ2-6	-	TGTGCCACCAACGGTGGGGCCAACGTCCTGACTTTC	CATNGGANVLTF
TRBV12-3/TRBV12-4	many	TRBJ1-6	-	TGTGCCAGCAGTTCCCAGGCTAATCTCGGTCTACCCCTCCACTTT	CASSSQANLGLPLHF
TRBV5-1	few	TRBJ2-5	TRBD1	TGCGCCAGCAGCCAGACAGGGGGGGATACCCAGTACTTC	CASSQTGGDTQYF
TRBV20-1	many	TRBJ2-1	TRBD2	TGCAGTGCTAGAACGGGACTAGCTGCGAATGAGCAGTTCTTC	CSARTGLAANEQFF
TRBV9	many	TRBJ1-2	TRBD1	TGTGCCAGCAGCGCACAGGGGGCTGGTTTCTATGGCTACACCTTC	CASSAQGAGFYGYTF
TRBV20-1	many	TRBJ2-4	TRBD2	TGCAGTGCTAGAGATTCGAAGACTAGCGGGAGGGCTACCAAAAACATTCAGTACTTC	CSARDSKTSGRATKNIQYF
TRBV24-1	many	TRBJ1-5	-	TGTGCCACCAGTGAGGGCAGGGGATGGCAGCCCCAGCATTTT	CATSEGRGWQPQHF
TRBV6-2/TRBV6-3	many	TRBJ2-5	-	TGTGCCAGCAGTCCCATGGAACTAGTTGGAGAGACCCAGTACTTC	CASSPMELVGETQYF
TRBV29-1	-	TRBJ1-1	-	TGCAGCGTTGAAAGGCGGGAGCGTAGGGGCACTGAAGCTTTCTTT	CSVERRERRGTEAFF
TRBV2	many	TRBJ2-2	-	TGTGCCAGCGGTCGGACGGGCACCGGGGAGCTGTTTTTT	CASGRTGTGELFF
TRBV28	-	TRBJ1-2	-	TGTGCCAGTTCAACCCCTTTGACATCGGCCTATGGCTACACCTTC	CASSTPLTSAYGYTF
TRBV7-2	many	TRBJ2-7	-	TGTGCCAGCCAGGTTCCTAGCTTCTACGAGCAGTACTTC	CASQVPSFYEQYF